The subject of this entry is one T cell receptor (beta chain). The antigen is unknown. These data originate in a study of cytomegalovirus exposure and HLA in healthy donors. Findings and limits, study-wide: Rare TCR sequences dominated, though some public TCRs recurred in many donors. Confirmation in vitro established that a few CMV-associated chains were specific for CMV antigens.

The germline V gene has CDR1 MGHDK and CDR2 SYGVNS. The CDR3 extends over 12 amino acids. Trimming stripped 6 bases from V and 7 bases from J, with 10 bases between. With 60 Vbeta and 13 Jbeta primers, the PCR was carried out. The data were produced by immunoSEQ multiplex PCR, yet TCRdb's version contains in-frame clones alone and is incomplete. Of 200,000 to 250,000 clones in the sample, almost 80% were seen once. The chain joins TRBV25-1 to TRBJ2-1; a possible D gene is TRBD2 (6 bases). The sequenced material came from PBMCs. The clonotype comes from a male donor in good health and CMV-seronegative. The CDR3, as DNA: TGTGCCAGCAGGCGACTAGTGAATGAGCAGTTCTTC. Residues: CASRRLVNEQFF.